The rows below give T cell receptor beta chains drawn from one sample of a study of regulatory T cells in long-lasting Graves disease. TCRdb independently ran MiXCR on the multiplex PCR reads; one entry per CDR3 protein. The sample holds about 470,000 distinct CDR3 sequences; about 17% are singletons and the top ten take 10% to 15%. The sample also formed part of further work on T cells in Graves' hyperthyroidism and ophthalmopathy.

The specimen comprised peripheral blood mononuclear cells (PBMCs), sampled at new diagnosis, from a patient treated with antithyroid drugs. Receptor source: a man aged 35 to 55 with Graves disease. CDR3s include the opening cysteine and the closing phenylalanine or tryptophan. A D gene is named only where the DNA matches it firmly. The size entry is marked missing in some rows and otherwise reads once, few, many or a size class.

D gene: NA
J gene: TRBJ2-5
CDR3 length: 18
clone size: few
V gene: TRBV28
CDR3 protein: CASSPVGTSPTDQETQYF
CDR3 DNA: TGTGCCAGCAGCCCGGTGGGCACATCCCCGACGGATCAAGAGACCCAGTACTTC

D gene: NA
J gene: TRBJ2-5
CDR3 length: 18
clone size: NA
V gene: TRBV5-1
CDR3 protein: CASSLNVGRLSYQETQYF
CDR3 DNA: TGCGCCAGCAGCTTGAACGTAGGGAGACTAAGTTACCAAGAGACCCAGTACTTC

D gene: NA
J gene: TRBJ2-1
CDR3 length: 12
clone size: few
V gene: TRBV29-1
CDR3 protein: CSVEKRYGEQFF
CDR3 DNA: TGCAGCGTTGAAAAACGGTATGGTGAGCAGTTCTTC

D gene: NA
J gene: TRBJ2-7
CDR3 length: 14
clone size: many
V gene: TRBV7-9
CDR3 protein: CASSLAFRDYEQYF
CDR3 DNA: TGTGCCAGCAGCTTAGCGTTTCGGGACTACGAGCAGTACTTC

D gene: TRBD1
J gene: TRBJ2-4
CDR3 length: 15
clone size: many
V gene: TRBV11-3
CDR3 protein: CASSSGQGTKNIQYF
CDR3 DNA: TGTGCCAGCAGCTCCGGACAGGGTACCAAAAACATTCAGTACTTC

D gene: TRBD2
J gene: TRBJ2-2
CDR3 length: 15
clone size: few
V gene: TRBV20-1
CDR3 protein: CSARLAGGNTGELFF
CDR3 DNA: TGCAGTGCCAGACTAGCGGGAGGAAACACCGGGGAGCTGTTTTTT

D gene: NA
J gene: TRBJ2-5
CDR3 length: 15
clone size: many
V gene: TRBV24-1
CDR3 protein: CATSDHREIQETQYF
CDR3 DNA: TGTGCCACCAGTGATCACCGGGAGATACAAGAGACCCAGTACTTC

D gene: TRBD2
J gene: TRBJ2-5
CDR3 length: 14
clone size: NA
V gene: TRBV10-3
CDR3 protein: CAISGSGSTETQYF
CDR3 DNA: TGTGCCATCAGCGGTAGCGGGAGTACGGAGACCCAGTACTTC

D gene: NA
J gene: TRBJ2-1
CDR3 length: 17
clone size: NA
V gene: TRBV5-6
CDR3 protein: CASSLGRAESSYNEQFF
CDR3 DNA: TGTGCCAGCAGCTTGGGCAGGGCGGAAAGCTCCTACAATGAGCAGTTCTTC

D gene: TRBD1
J gene: TRBJ1-4
CDR3 length: 15
clone size: few
V gene: TRBV7-2
CDR3 protein: CASSLVRTGYEKLFF
CDR3 DNA: TGTGCCAGCAGCTTAGTCCGGACAGGATATGAAAAACTGTTTTTT

D gene: NA
J gene: TRBJ1-1
CDR3 length: 15
clone size: few
V gene: TRBV6-5
CDR3 protein: CASSSWTLLGGEAFF
CDR3 DNA: TGTGCCAGCAGTTCCTGGACACTTTTGGGGGGTGAAGCTTTCTTT

D gene: TRBD2
J gene: TRBJ2-7
CDR3 length: 16
clone size: many
V gene: TRBV12-3/TRBV12-4
CDR3 protein: CASSSRIAGGTYEQYF
CDR3 DNA: TGTGCCAGCAGTTCTCGCATAGCGGGAGGCACCTACGAGCAGTACTTC

D gene: NA
J gene: TRBJ2-3
CDR3 length: 12
clone size: NA
V gene: TRBV5-1
CDR3 protein: CASNDGWDTQYF
CDR3 DNA: TGCGCCAGCAACGACGGGTGGGATACGCAGTATTTT

D gene: TRBD1
J gene: TRBJ1-2
CDR3 length: 14
clone size: many
V gene: TRBV12-3/TRBV12-4
CDR3 protein: CASSLTGVGYGYTF
CDR3 DNA: TGTGCCAGCAGTTTGACAGGGGTTGGCTATGGCTACACCTTC

D gene: NA
J gene: TRBJ1-4
CDR3 length: 15
clone size: many
V gene: TRBV28
CDR3 protein: CASSSWTASNEKLFF
CDR3 DNA: TGTGCCAGCAGTTCGTGGACGGCGAGTAATGAAAAACTGTTTTTT

D gene: NA
J gene: TRBJ1-1
CDR3 length: 14
clone size: NA
V gene: TRBV6-5
CDR3 protein: CASSYAEMNTEAFF
CDR3 DNA: TGTGCCAGCAGTTACGCAGAAATGAACACTGAAGCTTTCTTT

D gene: TRBD2
J gene: TRBJ2-3
CDR3 length: 15
clone size: many
V gene: TRBV5-1
CDR3 protein: CASSLVTSGRVTQYF
CDR3 DNA: TGCGCCAGCAGCTTGGTGACTAGCGGGAGAGTTACGCAGTATTTT

D gene: TRBD2
J gene: TRBJ2-7
CDR3 length: 16
clone size: many
V gene: TRBV7-3
CDR3 protein: CASSSRTSGNTYEQYF
CDR3 DNA: TGTGCCAGCAGCTCTCGGACTAGCGGGAACACCTACGAGCAGTACTTC

D gene: NA
J gene: TRBJ2-7
CDR3 length: 13
clone size: few
V gene: TRBV29-1
CDR3 protein: CSAATGGEYEQYF
CDR3 DNA: TGCAGCGCCGCAACAGGGGGGGAGTACGAGCAGTACTTC

D gene: NA
J gene: TRBJ2-4
CDR3 length: 12
clone size: once
V gene: TRBV28
CDR3 protein: CITGEDYNIQYF
CDR3 DNA: TGCATAACAGGGGAGGACTACAACATTCAGTACTTC